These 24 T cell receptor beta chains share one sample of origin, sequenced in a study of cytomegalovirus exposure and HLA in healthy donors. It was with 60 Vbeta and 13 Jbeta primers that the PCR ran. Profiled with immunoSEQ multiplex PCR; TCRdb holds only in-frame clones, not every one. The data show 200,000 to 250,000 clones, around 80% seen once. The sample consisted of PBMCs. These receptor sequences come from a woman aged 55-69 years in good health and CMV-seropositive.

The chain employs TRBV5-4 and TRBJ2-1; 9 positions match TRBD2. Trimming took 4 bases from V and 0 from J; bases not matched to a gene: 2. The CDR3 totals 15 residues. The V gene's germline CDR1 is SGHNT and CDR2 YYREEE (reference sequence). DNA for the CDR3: TGTGCCAGCAGCGTTAGCGGGAGCTCCTACAATGAGCAGTTCTTC. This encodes CASSVSGSSYNEQFF. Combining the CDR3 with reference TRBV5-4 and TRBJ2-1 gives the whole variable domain ETGVTQSPTHLIKTRGQQVTLRCSSQSGHNTVSWYQQALGQGPQFIFQYYREEENGRGNFPPRFSGLQFPNYSSELNVNALELDDSALYLCASSVSGSSYNEQFFGPGTRLTVL.

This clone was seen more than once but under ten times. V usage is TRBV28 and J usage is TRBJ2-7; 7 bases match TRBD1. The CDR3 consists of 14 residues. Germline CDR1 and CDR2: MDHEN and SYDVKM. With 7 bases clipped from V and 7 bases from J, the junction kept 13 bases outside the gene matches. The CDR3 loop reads CASKKTGLVPEQYF. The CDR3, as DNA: TGTGCCAGCAAAAAGACAGGGCTGGTACCGGAGCAGTACTTC. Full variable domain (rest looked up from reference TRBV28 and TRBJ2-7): DVKVTQSSRYLVKRTGEKVFLECVQDMDHENMFWYRQDPGLGLRLIYFSYDVKMKEKGDIPEGYSVSREKKERFSLILESASTNQTSMYLCASKKTGLVPEQYFGPGTRLTVT.

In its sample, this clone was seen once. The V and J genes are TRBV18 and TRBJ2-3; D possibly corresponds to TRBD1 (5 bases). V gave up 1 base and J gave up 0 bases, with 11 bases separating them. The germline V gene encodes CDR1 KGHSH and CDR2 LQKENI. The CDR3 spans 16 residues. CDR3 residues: CASSPLLGPSTDTQYF. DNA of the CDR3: TGTGCCAGCTCACCACTCTTGGGGCCTAGCACAGATACGCAGTATTTT.

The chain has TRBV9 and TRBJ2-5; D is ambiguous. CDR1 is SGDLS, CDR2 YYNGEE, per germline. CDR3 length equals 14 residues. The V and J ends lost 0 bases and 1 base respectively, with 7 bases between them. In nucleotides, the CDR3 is TGTGCCAGCAGCGTAGGAACTACCCAAGAGACCCAGTACTTC. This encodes CASSVGTTQETQYF.

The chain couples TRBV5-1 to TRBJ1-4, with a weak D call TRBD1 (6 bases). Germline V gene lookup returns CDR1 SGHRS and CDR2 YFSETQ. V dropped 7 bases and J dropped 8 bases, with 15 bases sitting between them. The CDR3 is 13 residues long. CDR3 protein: CASAGEMGEKLFF. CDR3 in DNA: TGCGCCAGCGCAGGGGAGATGGGGGAAAAACTGTTTTTT.

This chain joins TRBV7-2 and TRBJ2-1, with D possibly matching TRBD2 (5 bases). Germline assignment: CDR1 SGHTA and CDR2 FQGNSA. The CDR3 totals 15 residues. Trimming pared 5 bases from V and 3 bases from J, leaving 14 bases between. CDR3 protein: CASSPPPAGYNEQFF. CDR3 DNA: TGTGCCAGCAGCCCCCCGCCGGCGGGCTACAATGAGCAGTTCTTC.

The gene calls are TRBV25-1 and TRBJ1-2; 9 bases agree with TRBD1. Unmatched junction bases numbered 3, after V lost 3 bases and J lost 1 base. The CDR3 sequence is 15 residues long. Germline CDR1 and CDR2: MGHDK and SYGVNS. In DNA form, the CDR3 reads TGTGCCAGCAGTGAGATGACAGGGGGTAACTATGGCTACACCTTC. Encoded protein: CASSEMTGGNYGYTF.

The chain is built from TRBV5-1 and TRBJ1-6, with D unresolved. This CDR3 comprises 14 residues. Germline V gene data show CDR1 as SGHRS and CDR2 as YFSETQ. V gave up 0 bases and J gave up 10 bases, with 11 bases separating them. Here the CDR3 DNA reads TGCGCCAGCAGCTTGGGGCAGGAACGCTCACCCCTCCACTTT. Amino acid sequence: CASSLGQERSPLHF. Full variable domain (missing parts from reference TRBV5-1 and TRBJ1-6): KAGVTQTPRYLIKTRGQQVTLSCSPISGHRSVSWYQQTPGQGLQFLFEYFSETQRNKGNFPGRFSGRQFSNSRSEMNVSTLELGDSALYLCASSLGQERSPLHFGNGTRLTVT.

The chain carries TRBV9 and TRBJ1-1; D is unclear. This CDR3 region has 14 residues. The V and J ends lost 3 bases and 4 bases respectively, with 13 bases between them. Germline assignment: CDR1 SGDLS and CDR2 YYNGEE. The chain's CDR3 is CASSGPDGGTEAFF. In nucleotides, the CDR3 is TGTGCCAGCAGCGGGCCAGACGGAGGCACTGAAGCTTTCTTT.

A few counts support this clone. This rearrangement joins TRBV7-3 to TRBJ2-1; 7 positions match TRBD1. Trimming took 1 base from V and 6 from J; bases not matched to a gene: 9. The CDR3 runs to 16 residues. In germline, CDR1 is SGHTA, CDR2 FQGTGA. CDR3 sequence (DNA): TGTGCCAGCAGCTTAAGACGGGACAGTGGGGGCAATGAGCAGTTCTTC. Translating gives CASSLRRDSGGNEQFF.

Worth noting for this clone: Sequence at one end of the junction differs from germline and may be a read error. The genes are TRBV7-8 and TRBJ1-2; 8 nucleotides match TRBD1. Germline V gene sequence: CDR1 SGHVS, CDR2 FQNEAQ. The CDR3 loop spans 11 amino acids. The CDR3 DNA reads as TGTGCCAGCAGCCAGGACAGGGTTCCCGCCTTC. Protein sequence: CASSQDRVPAF.

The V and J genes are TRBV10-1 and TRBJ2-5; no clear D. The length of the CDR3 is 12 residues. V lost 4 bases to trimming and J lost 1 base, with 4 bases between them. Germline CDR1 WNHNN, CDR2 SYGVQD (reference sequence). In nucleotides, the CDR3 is TGCGCCAGCAGTGGCAGCCAAGAGACCCAGTACTTC. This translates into CASSGSQETQYF.

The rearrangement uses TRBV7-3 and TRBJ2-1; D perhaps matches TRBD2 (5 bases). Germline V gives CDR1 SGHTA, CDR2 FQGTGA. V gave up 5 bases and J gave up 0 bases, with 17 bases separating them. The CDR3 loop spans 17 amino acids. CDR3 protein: CASSPDPRASSYNEQFF. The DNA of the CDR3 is TGTGCCAGCAGCCCAGATCCGAGGGCGAGCTCCTACAATGAGCAGTTCTTC.

As DNA, the CDR3 is TGTGCCAGCACAGGGACAGGGCCCTACGAGCAGTACTTC. This encodes CASTGTGPYEQYF. The J gene is TRBJ2-5, the V gene TRBV6-6; TRBD1 aligns across 9 bases. TRBJ2-7 matches the DNA end more closely, so the J call is doubtful. The germline V gene has CDR1 MNHNY and CDR2 SVGAGI (reference sequence). The CDR3 extends over 13 amino acids.

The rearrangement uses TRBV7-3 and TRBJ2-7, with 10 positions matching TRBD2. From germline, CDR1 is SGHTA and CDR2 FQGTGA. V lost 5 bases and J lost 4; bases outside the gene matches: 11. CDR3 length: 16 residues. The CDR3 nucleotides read TGTGCCAGCAGCCCAATCGGGGGGACTAGCGCGTACGAGCAGTACTTC. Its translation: CASSPIGGTSAYEQYF.

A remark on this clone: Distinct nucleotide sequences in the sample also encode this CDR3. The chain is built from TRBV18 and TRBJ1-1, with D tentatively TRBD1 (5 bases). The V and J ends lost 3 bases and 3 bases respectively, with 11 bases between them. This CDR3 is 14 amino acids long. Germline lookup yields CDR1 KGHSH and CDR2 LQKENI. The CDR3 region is CASSPNRGDTEAFF. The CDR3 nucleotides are TGTGCCAGCTCACCCAATCGGGGGGACACTGAAGCTTTCTTT.

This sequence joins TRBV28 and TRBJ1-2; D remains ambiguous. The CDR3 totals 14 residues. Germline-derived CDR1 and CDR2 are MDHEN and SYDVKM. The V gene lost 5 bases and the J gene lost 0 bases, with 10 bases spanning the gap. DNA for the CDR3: TGTGCCAGCAGTGCCGCGGGAGCTAACTATGGCTACACCTTC. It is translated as CASSAAGANYGYTF.

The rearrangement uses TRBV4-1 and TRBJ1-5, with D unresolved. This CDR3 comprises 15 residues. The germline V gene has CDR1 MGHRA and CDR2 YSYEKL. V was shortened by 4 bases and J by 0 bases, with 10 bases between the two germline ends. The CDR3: CASSLTDYSNQPQHF. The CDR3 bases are TGCGCCAGCAGCCTCACAGATTATAGCAATCAGCCCCAGCATTTT.

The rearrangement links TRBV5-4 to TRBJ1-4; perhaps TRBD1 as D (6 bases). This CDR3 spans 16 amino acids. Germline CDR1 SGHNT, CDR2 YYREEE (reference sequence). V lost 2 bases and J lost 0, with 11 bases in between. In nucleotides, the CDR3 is TGTGCCAGCAGCTTAGGGGGATCGTCAACTAATGAAAAACTGTTTTTT. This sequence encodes CASSLGGSSTNEKLFF.

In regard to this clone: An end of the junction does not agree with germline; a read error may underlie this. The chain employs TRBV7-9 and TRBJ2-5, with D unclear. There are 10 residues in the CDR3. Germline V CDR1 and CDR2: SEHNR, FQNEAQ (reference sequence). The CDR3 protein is CSSSPGTQYF. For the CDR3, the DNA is TGTTCCAGCAGCCCCGGGACCCAGTACTTC.

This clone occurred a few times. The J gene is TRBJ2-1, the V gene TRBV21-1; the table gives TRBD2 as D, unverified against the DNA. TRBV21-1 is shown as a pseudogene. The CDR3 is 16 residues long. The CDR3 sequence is CASSKAGAELNNEQFF. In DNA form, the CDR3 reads TGTGCCAGCAGCAAAGCTGGAGCGGAATTAAACAATGAGCAGTTCTTC.

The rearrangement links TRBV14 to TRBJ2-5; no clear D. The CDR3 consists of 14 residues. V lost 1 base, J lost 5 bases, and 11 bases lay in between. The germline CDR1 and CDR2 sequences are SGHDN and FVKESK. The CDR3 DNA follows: TGTGCCAGCAGCCAAGTAGCCGGATCGGAGACCCAGTACTTC. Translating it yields CASSQVAGSETQYF.

The CDR3 coding sequence is TGTGCCAGCAGTTACTCTCGCACCGGGGAGCTGTTTTTT. Translated: CASSYSRTGELFF. The chain carries TRBV6-6 and TRBJ2-2, with D unclear. V lost 0 bases and J 4 bases, leaving 3 bases between the germline ends. Germline lookup yields CDR1 MNHNY and CDR2 SVGAGI (reference sequence). The CDR3 is 13 amino acids.

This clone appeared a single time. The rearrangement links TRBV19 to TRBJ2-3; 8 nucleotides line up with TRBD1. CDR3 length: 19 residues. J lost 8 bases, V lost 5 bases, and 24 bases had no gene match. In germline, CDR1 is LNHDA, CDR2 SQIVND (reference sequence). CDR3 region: CASSAYMSGQVTVQGTQYF. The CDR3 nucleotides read TGTGCCAGTAGTGCCTACATGTCGGGACAGGTGACAGTTCAAGGTACGCAGTATTTT.